This is a list of T cell receptor beta chains from one sample in a study of cytomegalovirus exposure and HLA in healthy donors. Produced via immunoSEQ multiplex PCR; TCRdb's table is partial and in-frame only. The repertoire holds 170,000 or so clones, with roughly 78% as singletons. The material sequenced was PBMCs. Source of these receptors: a woman aged 45-65 years in good health and CMV-seropositive. Each CDR3 is given with its conserved first and last residue. Each record gives: V gene, J gene, clone size, D gene, CDR3 DNA, CDR3 protein. A D gene is named only where the DNA matches it firmly. Only part of the rows carry a size: once, few, many, or a class if the clone is expanded.

V gene: TRBV19; J gene: TRBJ1-5; clone size: -; D gene: -; CDR3 DNA: TGTGCCAGTAGTACCAGGGTCAATAGCAATCAGCCCCAGCATTTT; CDR3 protein: CASSTRVNSNQPQHF
V gene: TRBV7-2; J gene: TRBJ1-3; clone size: -; D gene: -; CDR3 DNA: TGTGCCAGCAGTCAGGGGCAAGGAAACACCATATATTTT; CDR3 protein: CASSQGQGNTIYF
V gene: TRBV30; J gene: TRBJ1-6; clone size: -; D gene: -; CDR3 DNA: TGTGCCTGGAGTGGGAGGGCCGCCTATAATTCACCCCTCCACTTT; CDR3 protein: CAWSGRAAYNSPLHF
V gene: TRBV28; J gene: TRBJ1-5; clone size: -; D gene: -; CDR3 DNA: TGTGCCAGCACCATCCAGGGTCAGCCCCAGCATTTT; CDR3 protein: CASTIQGQPQHF
V gene: TRBV29-1; J gene: TRBJ2-3; clone size: -; D gene: -; CDR3 DNA: TGCAGCGTTGTAGGGGGAAGCACAGATACGCAGTATTTT; CDR3 protein: CSVVGGSTDTQYF
V gene: TRBV23-1; J gene: TRBJ1-1; clone size: -; D gene: -; CDR3 DNA: TGCGCCAGCAGTCAAACCTGCGGACAGAAGAACACTGAAGCTTTCTTT; CDR3 protein: CASSQTCGQKNTEAFF
V gene: TRBV7-6; J gene: TRBJ1-2; clone size: few; D gene: TRBD1; CDR3 DNA: TGTGCCAGCAGCTTAGATGACAGGGGCTATGGCTACACCTTC; CDR3 protein: CASSLDDRGYGYTF
V gene: TRBV7-9; J gene: TRBJ2-3; clone size: few; D gene: -; CDR3 DNA: TGTGCCAGCAGCTTAGGTCCCTCGAGCGGGAGCACAGATACGCAGTATTTT; CDR3 protein: CASSLGPSSGSTDTQYF
V gene: TRBV9; J gene: TRBJ2-1; clone size: -; D gene: -; CDR3 DNA: TGTGCCAGCAGCGTAGGGCTCCTTAGCGAAACTGAGCAGTTCTTC; CDR3 protein: CASSVGLLSETEQFF
V gene: TRBV18; J gene: TRBJ2-7; clone size: few; D gene: -; CDR3 DNA: TGTGCCAGCTCACCCGCTAGCGGACAGGGAAACTTCGAGCAGTACTTC; CDR3 protein: CASSPASGQGNFEQYF
V gene: TRBV11-2; J gene: TRBJ1-4; clone size: -; D gene: TRBD1; CDR3 DNA: TGTGCCAGCAGGAAATTCGCCAGGGGGGCAAAAGAAAAACTGTTTTTT; CDR3 protein: CASRKFARGAKEKLFF
V gene: TRBV11-2; J gene: TRBJ2-7; clone size: few; D gene: TRBD2; CDR3 DNA: TGTGCCAGCAGCTTAGCAGGGACTAGCGGGAGCCAGTACTTC; CDR3 protein: CASSLAGTSGSQYF
V gene: TRBV27; J gene: TRBJ2-7; clone size: -; D gene: -; CDR3 DNA: TGTGCCAGCAGTTTCACTTCCACCTACGAGCAGTACTTC; CDR3 protein: CASSFTSTYEQYF
V gene: TRBV4-3; J gene: TRBJ1-2; clone size: few; D gene: -; CDR3 DNA: TGCGCCAGCAGCCAAGATCGGGGAGTAGGCTATGGCTACACCTTC; CDR3 protein: CASSQDRGVGYGYTF
V gene: TRBV28; J gene: TRBJ2-5; clone size: -; D gene: -; CDR3 DNA: TGTGCCAGCAGTTTACGCAGGGGATGGGGAGAGACCCAGTACTTC; CDR3 protein: CASSLRRGWGETQYF
V gene: TRBV14; J gene: TRBJ1-2; clone size: -; D gene: -; CDR3 DNA: TGTGCCAGCAGCCAAGACTTGGCAGGGGTTAACTATGGCTACACCTTC; CDR3 protein: CASSQDLAGVNYGYTF
V gene: TRBV6-5; J gene: TRBJ1-2; clone size: -; D gene: -; CDR3 DNA: TGTGCCAGCAGCCCTCTTTACGGAGGTGGCTATGGCTACACCTTC; CDR3 protein: CASSPLYGGGYGYTF
V gene: TRBV7-9; J gene: TRBJ1-1; clone size: once; D gene: -; CDR3 DNA: TGTGCCAGCAGCCTAGGACAACCGAACACTGAAGCTTTCTTT; CDR3 protein: CASSLGQPNTEAFF
V gene: TRBV28; J gene: TRBJ2-2; clone size: -; D gene: -; CDR3 DNA: TGTGCCAGCAGTTCTAGGGGCCCCCGGGAGCTGTTTTTT; CDR3 protein: CASSSRGPRELFF
V gene: TRBV28; J gene: TRBJ1-2; clone size: -; D gene: -; CDR3 DNA: TGTGCCAGCAGTGACTCAGGCGGGGCCTATGGCTACACCTTC; CDR3 protein: CASSDSGGAYGYTF
V gene: TRBV7-2; J gene: TRBJ2-3; clone size: -; D gene: -; CDR3 DNA: TGTGCCAGCAGCCGAAGATTTCAGGGTTACTATGGCACAGATACGCAGTATTTT; CDR3 protein: CASSRRFQGYYGTDTQYF
V gene: TRBV28; J gene: TRBJ1-1; clone size: -; D gene: TRBD1; CDR3 DNA: TGTGCCAGCAGTCCCCGGAAGGGGGCTGACACTGAAGCTTTCTTT; CDR3 protein: CASSPRKGADTEAFF
V gene: TRBV28; J gene: TRBJ2-7; clone size: -; D gene: -; CDR3 DNA: TGTGCCAGCAGCCCACCGCGGGGCGCCGAGCAGTACTTC; CDR3 protein: CASSPPRGAEQYF
V gene: TRBV28; J gene: TRBJ2-7; clone size: -; D gene: TRBD1; CDR3 DNA: TGTGCCAGCTCCGACAGGGGGCCATACGAGCAGTACTTC; CDR3 protein: CASSDRGPYEQYF
V gene: TRBV5-8; J gene: TRBJ1-1; clone size: -; D gene: -; CDR3 DNA: TGTGCCAGCAGCTTGGGGATAGCAGGGCTGAACACTGAAGCTTTCTTT; CDR3 protein: CASSLGIAGLNTEAFF
V gene: TRBV5-1; J gene: TRBJ2-2; clone size: -; D gene: -; CDR3 DNA: TGCGCCAGCAGCTTGGACAGGGCGAACACCGGGGAGCTGTTTTTT; CDR3 protein: CASSLDRANTGELFF
V gene: TRBV28; J gene: TRBJ1-5; clone size: -; D gene: TRBD1; CDR3 DNA: TGTGCCAGCAGTCGGGGGGACAGGCCGGATCTGAATCAGCCCCAGCATTTT; CDR3 protein: CASSRGDRPDLNQPQHF
V gene: TRBV7-9; J gene: TRBJ2-7; clone size: -; D gene: TRBD1; CDR3 DNA: TGTTCCAGCAGCAAAGGGGGCCCTGCCTCCTACGAGCAGTACTTC; CDR3 protein: CSSSKGGPASYEQYF
V gene: TRBV2; J gene: TRBJ1-2; clone size: -; D gene: -; CDR3 DNA: TGTGCCAGCAGTTCTGGGGGGGCGACCTATGGCTACACCTTC; CDR3 protein: CASSSGGATYGYTF
V gene: TRBV11-2; J gene: TRBJ2-2; clone size: -; D gene: -; CDR3 DNA: TGTGCCAGCAGCTTTGGCGGGGCCGGGGAGCTGTTTTTT; CDR3 protein: CASSFGGAGELFF